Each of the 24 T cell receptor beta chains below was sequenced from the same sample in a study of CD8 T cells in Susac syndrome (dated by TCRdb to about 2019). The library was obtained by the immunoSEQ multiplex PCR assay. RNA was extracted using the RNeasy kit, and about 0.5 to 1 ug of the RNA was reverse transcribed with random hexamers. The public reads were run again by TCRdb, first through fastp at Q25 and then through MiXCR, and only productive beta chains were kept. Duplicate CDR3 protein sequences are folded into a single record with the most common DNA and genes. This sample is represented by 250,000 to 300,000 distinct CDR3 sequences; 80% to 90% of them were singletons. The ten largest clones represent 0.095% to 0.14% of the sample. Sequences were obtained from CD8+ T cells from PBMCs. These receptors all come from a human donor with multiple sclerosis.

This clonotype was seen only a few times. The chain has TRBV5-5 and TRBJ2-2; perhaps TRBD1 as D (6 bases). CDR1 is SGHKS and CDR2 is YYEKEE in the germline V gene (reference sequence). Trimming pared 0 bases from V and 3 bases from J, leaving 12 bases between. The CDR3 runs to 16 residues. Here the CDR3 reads CASSLEVGHYTGELFF. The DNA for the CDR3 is TGTGCCAGCAGCTTGGAGGTGGGACACTACACCGGGGAGCTGTTTTTT.

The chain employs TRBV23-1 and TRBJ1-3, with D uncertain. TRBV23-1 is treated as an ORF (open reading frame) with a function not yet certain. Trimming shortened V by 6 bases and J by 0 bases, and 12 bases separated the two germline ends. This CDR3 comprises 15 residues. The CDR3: CASSQTRSSGNTIYF. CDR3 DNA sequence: TGCGCCAGCAGCCAAACGCGGAGCTCTGGAAACACCATATATTTT.

For the CDR3, the DNA is TGCGCCAGCAGCCAGCGGGACATGACCTACGAGCAGTACTTC. Its translation: CASSQRDMTYEQYF. The chain has TRBV5-1 and TRBJ2-7, with D possibly TRBD2 on 7 matching bases. In germline, CDR1 is SGHRS, CDR2 YFSETQ. V lost 4 bases to trimming and J lost 2 bases, with 13 bases between them. This CDR3 is built from 14 residues.

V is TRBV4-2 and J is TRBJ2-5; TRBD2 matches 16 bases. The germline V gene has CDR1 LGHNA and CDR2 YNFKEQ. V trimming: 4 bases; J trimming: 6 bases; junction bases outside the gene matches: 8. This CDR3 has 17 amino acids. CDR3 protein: CASSPGLAGGPVQTQYF. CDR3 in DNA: TGTGCCAGCAGCCCGGGACTAGCGGGAGGGCCGGTTCAGACCCAGTACTTC.

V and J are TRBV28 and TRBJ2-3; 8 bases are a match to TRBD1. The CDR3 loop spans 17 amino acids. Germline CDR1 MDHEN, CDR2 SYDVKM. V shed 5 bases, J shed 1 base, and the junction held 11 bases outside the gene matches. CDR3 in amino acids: CASSTHLDRVRTDTQYF. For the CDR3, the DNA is TGTGCCAGCAGTACCCACTTGGACAGGGTACGCACAGATACGCAGTATTTT.

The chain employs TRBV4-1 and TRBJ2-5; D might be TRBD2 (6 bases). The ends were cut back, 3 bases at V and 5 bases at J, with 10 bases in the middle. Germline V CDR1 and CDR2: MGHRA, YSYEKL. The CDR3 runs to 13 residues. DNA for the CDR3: TGCGCCAGCAGCCAGCCCAGCGGGGAGACCCAGTACTTC. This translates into CASSQPSGETQYF.

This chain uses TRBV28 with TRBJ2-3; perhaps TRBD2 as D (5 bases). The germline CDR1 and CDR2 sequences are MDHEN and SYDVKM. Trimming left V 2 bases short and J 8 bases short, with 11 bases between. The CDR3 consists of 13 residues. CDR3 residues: CASSLPARGTQYF. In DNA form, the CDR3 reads TGTGCCAGCAGTTTACCGGCCCGGGGTACGCAGTATTTT.

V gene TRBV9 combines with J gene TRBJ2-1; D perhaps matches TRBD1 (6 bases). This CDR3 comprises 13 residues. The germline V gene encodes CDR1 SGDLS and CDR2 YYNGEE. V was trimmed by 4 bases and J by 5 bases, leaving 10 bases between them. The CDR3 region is CASSRGQNNEQFF. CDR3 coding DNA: TGTGCCAGCAGCCGCGGACAGAACAATGAGCAGTTCTTC.

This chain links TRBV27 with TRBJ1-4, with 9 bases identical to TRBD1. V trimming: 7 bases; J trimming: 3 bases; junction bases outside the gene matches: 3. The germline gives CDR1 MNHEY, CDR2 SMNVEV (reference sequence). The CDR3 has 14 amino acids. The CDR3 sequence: CASTTGGANEKLFF. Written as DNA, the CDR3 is TGTGCCAGCACGACAGGGGGAGCTAATGAAAAACTGTTTTTT.

The CDR3 region is CASSPIRGRTQDEQFF. The CDR3 DNA reads as TGTGCCAGCAGCCCAATCCGCGGGAGAACACAGGATGAGCAGTTCTTC. The J gene is TRBJ2-1, the V gene TRBV9; TRBD2 matches 7 bases. Germline V gene lookup returns CDR1 SGDLS and CDR2 YYNGEE. The V segment lost 4 bases and the J segment 8 bases; nucleotides outside the gene matches: 15. CDR3 size: 16 residues.

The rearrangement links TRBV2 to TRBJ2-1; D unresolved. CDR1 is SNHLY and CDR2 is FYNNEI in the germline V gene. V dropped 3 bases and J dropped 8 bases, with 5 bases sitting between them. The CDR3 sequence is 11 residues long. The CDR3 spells CASSEWDEQFF. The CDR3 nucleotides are TGTGCCAGCAGTGAGTGGGATGAGCAGTTCTTC.

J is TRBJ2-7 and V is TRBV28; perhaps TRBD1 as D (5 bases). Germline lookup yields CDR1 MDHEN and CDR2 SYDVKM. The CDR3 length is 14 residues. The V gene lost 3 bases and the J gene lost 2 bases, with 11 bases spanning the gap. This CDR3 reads CASSFVVDTYEQYF. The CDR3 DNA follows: TGTGCCAGCAGTTTCGTGGTGGACACCTACGAGCAGTACTTC.

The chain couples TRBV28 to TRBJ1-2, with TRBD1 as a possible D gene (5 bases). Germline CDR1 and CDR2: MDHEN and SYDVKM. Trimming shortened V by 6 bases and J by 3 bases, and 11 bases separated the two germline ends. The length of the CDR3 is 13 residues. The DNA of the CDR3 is TGTGCCAGCAGCCCCCGACAGTACTATGGCTACACCTTC. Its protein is CASSPRQYYGYTF.

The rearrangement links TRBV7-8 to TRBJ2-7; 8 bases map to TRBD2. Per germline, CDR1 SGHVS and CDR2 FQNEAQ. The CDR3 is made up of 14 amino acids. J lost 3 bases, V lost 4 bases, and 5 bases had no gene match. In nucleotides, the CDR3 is TGTGCCAGCAGCTCCGGGGGGGGGCTCTACGAGCAGTACTTC. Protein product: CASSSGGGLYEQYF.

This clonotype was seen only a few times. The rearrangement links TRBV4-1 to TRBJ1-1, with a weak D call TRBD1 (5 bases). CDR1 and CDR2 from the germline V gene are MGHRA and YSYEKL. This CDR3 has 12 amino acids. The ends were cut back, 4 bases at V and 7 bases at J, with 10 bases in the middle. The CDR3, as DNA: TGCGCCAGCAGCCTAAGGGGAGATGAAGCTTTCTTT. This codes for CASSLRGDEAFF.

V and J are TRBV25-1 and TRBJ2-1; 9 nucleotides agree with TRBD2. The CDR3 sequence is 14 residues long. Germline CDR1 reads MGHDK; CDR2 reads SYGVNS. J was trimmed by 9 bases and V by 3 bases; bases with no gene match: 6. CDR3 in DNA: TGTGCCAGCAGTGACCTAGCGGGAAAGAGTGAGCAGTTCTTC. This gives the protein CASSDLAGKSEQFF.

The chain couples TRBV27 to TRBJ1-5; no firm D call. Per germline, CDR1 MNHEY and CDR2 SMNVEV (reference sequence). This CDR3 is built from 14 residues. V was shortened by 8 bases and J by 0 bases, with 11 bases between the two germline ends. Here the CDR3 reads CASGRDNSNQPQHF. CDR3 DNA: TGTGCCAGCGGAAGAGATAATAGCAATCAGCCCCAGCATTTT.

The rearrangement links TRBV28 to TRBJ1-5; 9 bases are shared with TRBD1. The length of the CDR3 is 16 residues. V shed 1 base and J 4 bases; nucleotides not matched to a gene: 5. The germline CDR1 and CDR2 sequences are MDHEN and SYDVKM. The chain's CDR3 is CASSLLMGQGNQPQHF. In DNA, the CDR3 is TGTGCCAGCAGTTTATTGATGGGACAGGGAAATCAGCCCCAGCATTTT.

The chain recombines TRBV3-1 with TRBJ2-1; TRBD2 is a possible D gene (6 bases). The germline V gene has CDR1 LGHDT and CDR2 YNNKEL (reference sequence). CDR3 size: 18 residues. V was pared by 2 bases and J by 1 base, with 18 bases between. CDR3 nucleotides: TGTGCCAGCAGCCAATATACGGGAGAACCAGGTTCCTACAATGAGCAGTTCTTC. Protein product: CASSQYTGEPGSYNEQFF.

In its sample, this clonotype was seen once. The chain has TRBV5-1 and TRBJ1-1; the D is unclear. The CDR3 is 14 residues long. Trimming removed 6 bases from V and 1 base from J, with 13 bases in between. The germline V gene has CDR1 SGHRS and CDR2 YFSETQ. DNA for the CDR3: TGCGCCAGCACAGGTCGGGGATCGAACACTGAAGCTTTCTTT. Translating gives CASTGRGSNTEAFF.

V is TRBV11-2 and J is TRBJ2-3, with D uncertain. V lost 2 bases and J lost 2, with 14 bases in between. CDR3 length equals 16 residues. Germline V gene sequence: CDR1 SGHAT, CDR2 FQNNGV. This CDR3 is CASSLLSGDSTDTQYF. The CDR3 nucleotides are TGTGCCAGCAGCTTATTGTCTGGCGATTCCACAGATACGCAGTATTTT.

This CDR3 is CASSGTEAFF. The CDR3 DNA sequence: TGTGCCAGCAGCGGAACTGAAGCTTTCTTT. The chain combines TRBV2 with TRBJ1-1; the D is unclear. The ends were cut back, 6 bases at V and 5 bases at J, with 4 bases in the middle. This CDR3 comprises 10 residues. The germline V gene has CDR1 SNHLY and CDR2 FYNNEI.

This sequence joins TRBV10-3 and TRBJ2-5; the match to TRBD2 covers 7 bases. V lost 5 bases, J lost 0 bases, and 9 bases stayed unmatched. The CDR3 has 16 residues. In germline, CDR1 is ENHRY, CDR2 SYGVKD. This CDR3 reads CAISSRSGAHQETQYF. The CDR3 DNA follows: TGTGCCATCAGTAGTAGGAGCGGGGCGCACCAAGAGACCCAGTACTTC.

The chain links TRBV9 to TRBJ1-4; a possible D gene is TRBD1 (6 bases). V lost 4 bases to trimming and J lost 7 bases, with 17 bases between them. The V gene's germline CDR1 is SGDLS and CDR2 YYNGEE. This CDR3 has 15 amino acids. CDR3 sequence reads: CASSLGSQGGEKLFF. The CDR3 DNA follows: TGTGCCAGCAGCCTTGGGTCTCAAGGGGGTGAAAAACTGTTTTTT. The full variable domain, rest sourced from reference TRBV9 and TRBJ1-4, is DSGVTQTPKHLITATGQRVTLRCSPRSGDLSVYWYQQSLDQGLQFLIQYYNGEERAKGNILERFSAQQFPDLHSELNLSSLELGDSALYFCASSLGSQGGEKLFFGSGTQLSVL.